The 18 T cell receptor beta chains reported below all come from one sample, sequenced in a study of high-grade serous ovarian cancer treatment subgroups (dated by TCRdb to about 2021). Libraries were constructed by the immunoSEQ multiplex PCR assay. TCRdb stores this immuneACCESS table with in-frame sequences only. Part of the clones is absent; in the studies checked, under half of the shortfall reflects unresolved V genes, and no reason is known for the rest. This sample lists around 20,000 clones; approximately 72% were detected once. The ten most abundant clones make up around 6.4% of the sample. Tumor samples were obtained before definitive surgery or chemotherapy. The sequenced sample consisted of tumor tissue. The origin of the receptors is a human donor with high-grade serous ovarian cancer.

This clone was seen a handful of times. V gene TRBV27 combines with J gene TRBJ1-6; 9 positions agree with TRBD1. Trimming removed 5 bases from V and 9 bases from J; junction bases left unmatched: 11. The CDR3 covers 16 residues. Germline lookup yields CDR1 MNHEY and CDR2 SMNVEV (reference sequence). The CDR3 coding sequence is TGTGCCAGCAGTCCCCGGACAGGGGTAGAAGCTTCACCCCTCCACTTT. Protein sequence: CASSPRTGVEASPLHF.

This clone has a single count. The CDR3 DNA follows: TGTGCCAGCAGTTACTCACTCAAGGGGAACACTGAAGCTTTCTTT. This encodes CASSYSLKGNTEAFF. The V call is TRBV6-5, the J call TRBJ1-1; D is unclear. CDR1 MNHEY and CDR2 SVGAGI come from the germline V gene. V gave up 0 bases and J gave up 1 base, with 9 bases separating them. The CDR3 contains 15 residues.

V is TRBV18 and J is TRBJ1-1; D is perhaps TRBD1 (6 bases). Germline V lookup: CDR1 KGHSH, CDR2 LQKENI. Trimming took 6 bases from V and 3 from J, leaving 11 bases between them. This CDR3 has 13 amino acids. CDR3 region: CASSGTQDTEAFF. CDR3 sequence (DNA): TGTGCCAGCTCCGGGACACAGGACACTGAAGCTTTCTTT.

This clone appeared once. The chain carries TRBV29-1 and TRBJ1-2; no clear D. Germline V gives CDR1 SQVTM, CDR2 ANQGSEA. The germline V and J ends were trimmed by 7 bases and 4 bases, with 16 bases remaining between them. The CDR3 has 13 residues. The CDR3 DNA follows: TGCAGCGCTGGGGAAGGATCCAGCTATGGCTACACCTTC. This codes for CSAGEGSSYGYTF. Full variable domain (missing parts from reference TRBV29-1 and TRBJ1-2): SAVISQKPSRDICQRGTSLTIQCQVDSQVTMMFWYRQQPGQSLTLIATANQGSEATYESGFVIDKFPISRPNLTFSTLTVSNMSPEDSSIYLCSAGEGSSYGYTFGSGTRLTVV.

The chain recombines TRBV9 with TRBJ1-3; D not resolved. CDR3 length: 17 amino acids. Germline CDR1 reads SGDLS; CDR2 reads YYNGEE. Trimming took off 2 bases at V and 0 bases at J, with 15 bases between the two ends. The CDR3 coding sequence is TGTGCCAGCAGCGTTAGAGGTATTGCTCGCTCTGGAAACACCATATATTTT. This translates into CASSVRGIARSGNTIYF.

The V and J genes are TRBV7-9 and TRBJ1-4; a possible D gene is TRBD1 (6 bases). This CDR3 has 17 residues. Germline CDR1 reads SEHNR; CDR2 reads FQNEAQ (reference sequence). Trimming stripped 1 base from V and 7 bases from J, with 19 bases between. This chain's CDR3 is CASSLELTGMGGEKLFF. The CDR3 DNA reads as TGTGCCAGCAGCTTAGAGTTAACAGGGATGGGCGGTGAAAAACTGTTTTTT.

This clone has a handful of counts. The chain combines TRBV19 with TRBJ2-7; D possibly uses TRBD1 or TRBD2 (6 bases each). This CDR3 is 15 amino acids long. Germline CDR1 LNHDA, CDR2 SQIVND (reference sequence). Trimming stripped 3 bases from V and 3 bases from J, with 15 bases between. CDR3 nucleotides: TGTGCCAGTAGTATCGGGGGCGACACTCTCTACGAGCAGTACTTC. Its translation is CASSIGGDTLYEQYF.

The V call is TRBV5-6, the J call TRBJ2-1; TRBD2 matches 13 bases. V lost 5 bases, J lost 8 bases, and 16 bases stayed unmatched. Germline CDR1 SGHDT, CDR2 YYEEEE. The CDR3 spans 18 residues. CDR3 coding DNA: TGTGCCAGCAGGCGTGAGGTACTAGCGGGAGGGCCGAGGGATGAGCAGTTCTTC. This sequence encodes CASRREVLAGGPRDEQFF.

V and J are TRBV11-2 and TRBJ2-7; possibly TRBD2 for D (6 bases). This CDR3 contains 14 residues. The germline V gene has CDR1 SGHAT and CDR2 FQNNGV. V lost 5 bases to trimming and J lost 9 bases, with 20 bases between them. The CDR3 DNA is TGTGCCAGCAGCCCCCCCAGCGGGCCTTACCGGCAGTACTTC. This codes for CASSPPSGPYRQYF.

This clone was found a few times. The rearrangement joins TRBV10-3 to TRBJ1-1; D is possibly TRBD1 (5 bases). Germline assignment: CDR1 ENHRY and CDR2 SYGVKD. Trimming pared 0 bases from V and 7 bases from J, leaving 12 bases between. This CDR3 spans 14 amino acids. The CDR3 loop is CAISESGRAGEAFF. In nucleotides, the CDR3 is TGTGCCATCAGTGAGTCCGGCAGGGCCGGTGAAGCTTTCTTT.

J is TRBJ2-7 and V is TRBV7-9; D could derive from TRBD1 or TRBD2 (5 bases each). The CDR3 totals 15 residues. V lost 4 bases and J lost 1, with 14 bases in between. Germline V gives CDR1 SEHNR, CDR2 FQNEAQ (reference sequence). In DNA form, the CDR3 reads TGTGCCAGCAGCTCGTCCGGGACGGCTTCCTACGAGCAGTACTTC. Residues: CASSSSGTASYEQYF.

The chain combines TRBV28 with TRBJ1-1; D call uncertain. The CDR3 loop spans 14 amino acids. Germline CDR1 is MDHEN and CDR2 is SYDVKM. The V end was cut by 2 bases, the J end by 6 bases, with 13 bases between. CDR3 DNA sequence: TGTGCCAGCAGTTTAGTGGCAGTGAGTCCTGAAGCTTTCTTT. It is translated as CASSLVAVSPEAFF. Using reference TRBV28 and TRBJ1-1 for the parts outside the CDR3, the full variable domain is DVKVTQSSRYLVKRTGEKVFLECVQDMDHENMFWYRQDPGLGLRLIYFSYDVKMKEKGDIPEGYSVSREKKERFSLILESASTNQTSMYLCASSLVAVSPEAFFGQGTRLTVV.

This rearrangement joins TRBV7-9 to TRBJ1-2; D ambiguous. Trimming took 0 bases from V and 8 from J, leaving 10 bases between them. Germline V gene lookup returns CDR1 SEHNR and CDR2 FQNEAQ (reference sequence). This CDR3 comprises 13 residues. In DNA form, the CDR3 reads TGTGCCAGCAGCTTAGCTGGGGTAAGCGGCTACACCTTC. This gives the protein CASSLAGVSGYTF.

The rearrangement joins TRBV27 to TRBJ1-5; no reliable D call. V was shortened by 1 base and J by 0 bases, with 4 bases between the two germline ends. Germline values: CDR1 MNHEY, CDR2 SMNVEV (reference sequence). The CDR3 is 14 amino acids. DNA of the CDR3: TGTGCCAGCAGTTTATGGCCTAGCAATCAGCCCCAGCATTTT. Protein sequence: CASSLWPSNQPQHF.

The chain is built from TRBV6-1 and TRBJ1-1, with D unresolved. This CDR3 region has 11 residues. CDR1 is MNHNS and CDR2 is SASEGT in the germline V gene. V was pared by 10 bases and J by 7 bases, with 13 bases between. The chain's CDR3 is CATEYTDEAFF. CDR3 nucleotides: TGTGCCACCGAGTACACCGATGAAGCTTTCTTT.

This clone is deemed medium-sized. The rearrangement links TRBV4-2 to TRBJ1-5; D uncertain. With 1 base removed from V and 5 bases from J, the gap between germline ends came to 9 bases. CDR1 and CDR2 from the germline V gene are LGHNA and YNFKEQ. The CDR3 totals 14 residues. The chain's CDR3 is CASSQAISHQPQHF. The CDR3 DNA follows: TGTGCCAGCAGCCAAGCGATCAGCCATCAGCCCCAGCATTTT.

The chain carries TRBV4-3 and TRBJ2-1; TRBD2 agrees at 13 bases. The CDR3 has 14 residues. CDR1 is LGHNA, CDR2 YSLEER, per germline. The J segment lost 9 bases and the V segment lost 4 bases, leaving 3 bases of the junction unmatched. The CDR3 sequence is CASSRLAGGTEQFF. CDR3 coding DNA: TGCGCCAGCAGCCGACTAGCGGGAGGCACTGAGCAGTTCTTC.

The V gene is TRBV29-1, the J gene TRBJ1-2; TRBD1 matches at 7 bases. CDR3 length: 12 residues. The junction had 0 bases not matched to a gene; V was cut back by 3 bases and J by 2 bases. Germline V gene lookup returns CDR1 SQVTM and CDR2 ANQGSEA. Here the CDR3 DNA reads TGCAGCGTTGACAGGGGGAACTATGGCTACACCTTC. This encodes CSVDRGNYGYTF. Supplemented by reference TRBV29-1 and TRBJ1-2, the full variable domain reads SAVISQKPSRDICQRGTSLTIQCQVDSQVTMMFWYRQQPGQSLTLIATANQGSEATYESGFVIDKFPISRPNLTFSTLTVSNMSPEDSSIYLCSVDRGNYGYTFGSGTRLTVV.